The clone carrying this TCR beta chain was counted only a few times. Antigen specificity is unknown. The data originate from a study of T cells in Graves' hyperthyroidism and ophthalmopathy. Overall study findings and caveats: Stable hyperthyroidism and ophthalmopathy were separated using 13 V-J signatures.

The germline V gene has CDR1 SGHAT and CDR2 FQNNGV. Trimming left V 4 bases short and J 2 bases short, with 15 bases between. This CDR3 contains 15 residues. Template material for amplifying TCR beta CDR3 regions consisted of RNA transcripts. HTBI primers drove first-round RT-PCR of the TCR CDR3. A single record per CDR3 protein comes from TCRdb applying MiXCR to the multiplex PCR reads. The sample has about 570,000 distinct CDR3 sequences, 40% to 55% seen once. The sequenced sample was peripheral blood or thyroid tissue (not recorded which). The TCR comes from an adult woman with Graves' disease, either hyperthyroidism or ophthalmopathy (not recorded which). This chain connects TRBV11-2 to TRBJ2-7, with D possibly TRBD1 on 5 matching bases. CDR3 DNA: TGTGCCAGCAGCTCAGAGGTAGACAGTCCCTACGAGCAGTACTTC. This encodes CASSSEVDSPYEQYF.